These 15 T cell receptor beta chains were all obtained from the same sample, sequenced in a study of T cell responses to AZD1222 COVID-19 vaccine. The repertoire was sequenced with immunoSEQ multiplex PCR; TCRdb's copy has only in-frame clones and lacks some. Altogether about 120,000 clones are present, approximately 90% being singletons, with the ten largest covering around 12%. Sequenced here: peripheral blood, sampled on day 0 of AZD1222 vaccination. These receptors all come from an adult in good health.

Worth noting for this clone: Additional DNA sequences in this sample encode the identical CDR3. The V call is TRBV12-3 or TRBV12-4, the J call TRBJ1-1; weak D call: TRBD1 (5 bases). The CDR3 runs 13 residues. V was trimmed by 3 bases and J by 0 bases, leaving 5 bases between them. The CDR3 region is CASSLGVNTEAFF. The CDR3 DNA reads as TGTGCCAGCAGTTTGGGGGTGAACACTGAAGCTTTCTTT.

The chain joins TRBV7-2 to TRBJ1-5; D not resolved. The CDR3 has 16 amino acids. CDR1 and CDR2 (germline): SGHTA, FQGNSA. V lost 5 bases to trimming and J lost 4 bases, with 18 bases between them. The CDR3 is CASSPQSRRANQPQHF. Written as DNA, the CDR3 is TGTGCCAGCAGCCCACAATCAAGAAGGGCTAATCAGCCCCAGCATTTT.

The V call is TRBV19, the J call TRBJ2-7; possibly TRBD1 for D (8 bases). The length of the CDR3 is 17 residues. V lost 2 bases and J 3 bases, leaving 20 bases between the germline ends. Germline lookup yields CDR1 LNHDA and CDR2 SQIVND (reference sequence). The CDR3 spells CASSIFGGGTGDYEQYF. CDR3 DNA: TGTGCCAGTAGTATATTCGGGGGAGGGACAGGAGACTACGAGCAGTACTTC. The full variable domain, in which reference TRBV19 and TRBJ2-7 provide the parts outside the CDR3, is DGGITQSPKYLFRKEGQNVTLSCEQNLNHDAMYWYRQDPGQGLRLIYYSQIVNDFQKGDIAEGYSVSREKKESFPLTVTSAQKNPTAFYLCASSIFGGGTGDYEQYFGPGTRLTVT.

The chain recombines TRBV2 with TRBJ2-7; unclear D gene. The V gene lost 8 bases and the J gene lost 0 bases, with 8 bases spanning the gap. The V gene's germline CDR1 is SNHLY and CDR2 FYNNEI. The CDR3 covers 12 residues. The CDR3 bases are TGTGCCAGCTCACAGCTCTCCTACGAGCAGTACTTC. It yields the protein CASSQLSYEQYF.

This rearrangement joins TRBV14 to TRBJ2-1; 11 bases are shared with TRBD2. Germline V gene sequence: CDR1 SGHDN, CDR2 FVKESK. The CDR3 consists of 18 residues. V shed 0 bases, J shed 7 bases, and the junction held 11 bases outside the gene matches. DNA of the CDR3: TGTGCCAGCAGCCAAGAAGGCCCCCTAGCGGGAGGAGGGAATGAGCAGTTCTTC. This gives the protein CASSQEGPLAGGGNEQFF. The entire variable domain, with the rest obtained from reference TRBV14 and TRBJ2-1, is as follows: EAGVTQFPSHSVIEKGQTVTLRCDPISGHDNLYWYRRVMGKEIKFLLHFVKESKQDESGMPNNRFLAERTGGTYSTLKVQPAELEDSGVYFCASSQEGPLAGGGNEQFFGPGTRLTVL.

In this sample, this clone turned up once. V gene TRBV5-4 combines with J gene TRBJ2-2, with 9 positions matching TRBD2. V gave up 4 bases and J gave up 3 bases; unmatched junction bases: 7. The CDR3 has 16 residues. Germline CDR1 and CDR2: SGHNT and YYREEE (reference sequence). The CDR3 coding sequence is TGTGCCAGCAGCGGCCCTAGCGGGAAAGACACCGGGGAGCTGTTTTTT. Translation gives CASSGPSGKDTGELFF.

This clone occurred once. The chain recombines TRBV12-3 or TRBV12-4 with TRBJ1-2, with TRBD1 as a possible D gene (5 bases). The V and J ends lost 5 bases and 8 bases respectively, with 15 bases between them. CDR3 length: 13 residues. CDR3 DNA sequence: TGTGCCAGCAGTCCTGCAGTGGGGCAGGGCTACACCTTC. This sequence encodes CASSPAVGQGYTF.

This sequence joins TRBV28 and TRBJ1-1; a possible D gene is TRBD1 (5 bases). The V and J ends lost 7 bases and 4 bases respectively, with 13 bases between them. CDR1 MDHEN and CDR2 SYDVKM come from the germline V gene. The CDR3 sequence is 13 residues long. The CDR3 protein is CASTQWGSTEAFF. CDR3 bases: TGTGCCAGCACTCAATGGGGGAGCACTGAAGCTTTCTTT.

The V and J genes are TRBV6-5 and TRBJ2-5; TRBD2 agrees at 7 bases. V lost 6 bases, J lost 5 bases, and 12 bases stayed unmatched. The CDR3 consists of 15 residues. Germline V gene data show CDR1 as MNHEY and CDR2 as SVGAGI. CDR3 in DNA: TGTGCCAGCAGGGGTGGCGGGGGAGTGCTGGAGACCCAGTACTTC. As protein: CASRGGGGVLETQYF.

The V call is TRBV5-5, the J call TRBJ2-7; 12 bases agree with TRBD2. The CDR3 spans 16 residues. Unmatched junction bases numbered 4, after V lost 0 bases and J lost 3 bases. Looked up from germline, CDR1 is SGHKS and CDR2 is YYEKEE (reference sequence). The CDR3 nucleotides read TGTGCCAGCAGCTTGGCCCTAGCGGGAGGGAGCTACGAGCAGTACTTC. Encoded protein: CASSLALAGGSYEQYF.

This clone was counted a few times. The V and J genes are TRBV28 and TRBJ2-7, with D possibly matching TRBD1 (7 bases). Germline V gene sequence: CDR1 MDHEN, CDR2 SYDVKM. The germline V and J ends were trimmed by 2 bases and 0 bases, with 26 bases remaining between them. The CDR3 consists of 20 residues. This chain's CDR3 is CASSLRGQGGARRPSYEQYF. The CDR3 DNA reads TGTGCCAGCAGTTTAAGGGGGCAGGGGGGTGCTAGACGGCCCTCCTACGAGCAGTACTTC.

This chain connects TRBV6-6 to TRBJ2-3; 7 nucleotides match TRBD1. J gave up 5 bases and V 2 bases, and 7 bases lay outside the gene matches. Germline CDR1 and CDR2: MNHNY and SVGAGI (reference sequence). The CDR3 length is 15 residues. CDR3 in amino acids: CASSYGQVLVDTQYF. The DNA of the CDR3 is TGTGCCAGCAGTTACGGACAGGTTTTGGTAGATACGCAGTATTTT.

This chain joins TRBV5-6 and TRBJ2-5; D ambiguous. V was clipped by 2 bases and J by 4 bases, with 9 bases between them. Looked up from germline, CDR1 is SGHDT and CDR2 is YYEEEE. The CDR3 extends over 13 amino acids. This CDR3 reads CASSLGRIETQYF. CDR3 sequence (DNA): TGTGCCAGCAGCTTAGGAAGGATAGAGACCCAGTACTTC. Full variable domain (rest looked up from reference TRBV5-6 and TRBJ2-5): DAGVTQSPTHLIKTRGQQVTLRCSPKSGHDTVSWYQQALGQGPQFIFQYYEEEERQRGNFPDRFSGHQFPNYSSELNVNALLLGDSALYLCASSLGRIETQYFGPGTRLLVL.

The rearrangement joins TRBV3-1 (or the pseudogene TRBV3-2) to TRBJ2-7; a possible D gene is TRBD1 (5 bases). Germline CDR1 reads LGHDT; CDR2 reads YNNKEL (reference sequence). The length of the CDR3 is 13 residues. V was trimmed by 1 base and J by 3 bases, leaving 7 bases between them. The CDR3 is CASSQVQGYEQYF. CDR3 nucleotides: TGTGCCAGCAGCCAAGTCCAGGGCTACGAGCAGTACTTC.

The CDR3 sequence is CASSPLKGSGSSYNEQFF. Written as DNA, the CDR3 is TGTGCCAGCAGTCCCCTAAAGGGGAGCGGGAGTTCCTACAATGAGCAGTTCTTC. The V call is TRBV28, the J call TRBJ2-1, with 8 bases lining up with TRBD2. The V segment lost 5 bases and the J segment 1 base; nucleotides outside the gene matches: 13. CDR3 length equals 18 residues. Germline CDR1 is MDHEN and CDR2 is SYDVKM.